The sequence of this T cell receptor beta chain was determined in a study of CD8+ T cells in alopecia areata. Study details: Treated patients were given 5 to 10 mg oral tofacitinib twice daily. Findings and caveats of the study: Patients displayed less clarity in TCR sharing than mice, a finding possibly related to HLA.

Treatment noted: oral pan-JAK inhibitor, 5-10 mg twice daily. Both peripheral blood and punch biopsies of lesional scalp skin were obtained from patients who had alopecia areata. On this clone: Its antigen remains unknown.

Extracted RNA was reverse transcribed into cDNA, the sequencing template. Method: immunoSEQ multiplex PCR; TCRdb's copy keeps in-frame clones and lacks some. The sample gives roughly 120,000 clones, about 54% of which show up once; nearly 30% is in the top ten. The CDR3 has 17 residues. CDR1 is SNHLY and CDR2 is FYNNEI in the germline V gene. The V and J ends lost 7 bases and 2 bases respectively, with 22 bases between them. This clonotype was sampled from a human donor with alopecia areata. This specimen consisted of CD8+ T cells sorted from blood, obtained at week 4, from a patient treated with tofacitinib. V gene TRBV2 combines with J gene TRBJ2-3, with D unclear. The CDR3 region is CASIPTPRSENTDTQYF. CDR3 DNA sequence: TGTGCCAGCATTCCAACTCCTCGTTCGGAGAACACAGATACGCAGTATTTT.